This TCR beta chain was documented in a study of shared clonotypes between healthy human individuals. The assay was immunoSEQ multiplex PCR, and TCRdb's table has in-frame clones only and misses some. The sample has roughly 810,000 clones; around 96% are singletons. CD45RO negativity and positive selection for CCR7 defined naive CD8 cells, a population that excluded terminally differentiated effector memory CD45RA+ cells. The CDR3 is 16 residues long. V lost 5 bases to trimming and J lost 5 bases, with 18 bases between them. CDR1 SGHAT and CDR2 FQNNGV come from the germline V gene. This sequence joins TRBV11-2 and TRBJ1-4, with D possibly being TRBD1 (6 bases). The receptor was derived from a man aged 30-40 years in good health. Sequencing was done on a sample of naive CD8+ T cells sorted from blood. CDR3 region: CASSIIIGGLNEKLFF. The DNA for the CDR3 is TGTGCCAGCAGCATAATCATAGGGGGATTAAATGAAAAACTGTTTTTT.